This T cell receptor (beta chain) was identified in a study of blood T cell repertoires in COVID-19. As for the study in general: Material from acute and convalescent COVID-19 was sourced from the United States, Italy and Spain.

Patients from Seattle were sampled longitudinally, starting during active infection. As originally analysed: Amplifying reference gene primers gave estimates of nucleated cell counts. Measured with immunoSEQ multiplex PCR; TCRdb has only the in-frame clones, and not every one. V and J calls and clone size are given by that table; D and trimming were obtained from the DNA. The sample lists some 130,000 clones, approximately 90% occurring once. The source is a man in his sixties with COVID-19, enrolled during active disease. The sequencing input was peripheral blood.

The CDR3 nucleotides read TGTGCCAGCAGTTTATCGGGCCGTCAAGCTTTCTTT. As protein: CASSLSGRQAFF. The chain couples TRBV27 to TRBJ1-1; D gene uncertain. V was shortened by 0 bases and J by 9 bases, with 8 bases between the two germline ends. CDR1 and CDR2 (germline): MNHEY, SMNVEV (reference sequence). The CDR3 has 12 residues.